The 26 T cell receptor beta chains reported below all come from one sample, sequenced in a study of cytomegalovirus exposure and HLA in healthy donors. It was with 60 Vbeta and 13 Jbeta primers that the PCR ran. Sequencing used immunoSEQ multiplex PCR; TCRdb keeps in-frame clones, though not all of them. The data hold about 61,000 clones, with around 87% observed a single time. Sequenced: PBMCs. The receptor set was obtained from a man aged 18-30 years in good health and CMV-seronegative.

The genes are TRBV25-1 and TRBJ1-2, with D unresolved. The CDR3 runs to 12 residues. Deletions cut 1 base from V and 5 bases from J, with 5 bases between. Germline V gene lookup returns CDR1 MGHDK and CDR2 SYGVNS. The CDR3 coding sequence is TGTGCCAGCAGTGAATCCGAGTATGGCTACACCTTC. Protein: CASSESEYGYTF.

The rearrangement links TRBV4-1 to TRBJ2-7; 10 bases match TRBD2. Germline CDR1 MGHRA, CDR2 YSYEKL. The CDR3 length is 16 residues. The trim removed 0 bases at V and 3 bases at J, leaving 5 bases unmatched. Here the CDR3 reads CASSQETSGVVYEQYF. In nucleotides, the CDR3 is TGCGCCAGCAGCCAAGAAACTAGCGGGGTGGTCTACGAGCAGTACTTC.

This sequence joins TRBV28 and TRBJ2-7; weak D call: TRBD2 (6 bases). This CDR3 spans 17 amino acids. Trimming stripped 7 bases from V and 4 bases from J, with 26 bases between. The V gene's germline CDR1 is MDHEN and CDR2 SYDVKM. CDR3 amino acids: CASTDPRGRLAKYEQYF. The CDR3 DNA follows: TGTGCCAGCACCGACCCTAGGGGCAGGCTAGCGAAGTACGAGCAGTACTTC.

V and J are TRBV27 and TRBJ2-7; 8 bases fit TRBD2. This CDR3 region has 15 residues. V gave up 6 bases and J gave up 1 base; unmatched junction bases: 8. The germline CDR1 and CDR2 sequences are MNHEY and SMNVEV (reference sequence). DNA of the CDR3: TGTGCCAGCAGCCTTCGGGGCGGGGGGTCCTACGAGCAGTACTTC. This codes for CASSLRGGGSYEQYF.

This clone has just one count. The V and J genes are TRBV28 and TRBJ1-5; D perhaps matches TRBD1 (5 bases). This CDR3 has 16 residues. Germline V CDR1 and CDR2: MDHEN, SYDVKM. The V end was cut by 2 bases, the J end by 5 bases, with 16 bases between. This CDR3 reads CASSLGTSSPHQPQHF. CDR3 nucleotides: TGTGCCAGCAGTTTAGGGACTTCTTCTCCCCATCAGCCCCAGCATTTT.

The chain couples TRBV15 to TRBJ2-5; tentatively, D is TRBD2 (7 bases). CDR1 LNHNV and CDR2 YYDKDF come from the germline V gene (reference sequence). Trimming cost V 4 bases and J 7 bases, with 25 bases left between them. The CDR3 is made up of 17 amino acids. CDR3 nucleotide sequence: TGTGCCACCAGCACTCCTACCGGGGGGCCAGGCGGCGGGACCCAGTACTTC. It encodes CATSTPTGGPGGGTQYF.

This sequence joins TRBV18 and TRBJ1-1; D gene unclear. V was shortened by 0 bases and J by 8 bases, with 13 bases between the two germline ends. This CDR3 region has 14 residues. CDR1 and CDR2 (germline): KGHSH, LQKENI. The CDR3, as DNA: TGTGCCAGCTCACCACCGGCTTCAGGCGTCGAAGCTTTCTTT. Encoded protein: CASSPPASGVEAFF.

In its sample, this clone was seen a few times. The CDR3 nucleotides read TGTGCCAGCATTAGCGGTCAGGGGGCCCTTACGACGGGCTACACCTTC. As protein: CASISGQGALTTGYTF. This sequence joins TRBV2 and TRBJ1-2, with TRBD1 matching 8 bases. The CDR3 totals 16 residues. Per germline, CDR1 SNHLY and CDR2 FYNNEI. Losses at the gene ends were 7 bases for V and 8 bases for J; bases not matched to a gene: 18.

About this clone itself: The CDR3 end shows no conserved phenylalanine or tryptophan, and so a read error is likely. The chain recombines TRBV18 with TRBJ2-7; 7 nucleotides match TRBD2. The V segment lost 6 bases and the J segment 2 bases; nucleotides outside the gene matches: 4. The germline gives CDR1 KGHSH, CDR2 LQKENI. The CDR3 loop spans 13 amino acids. CDR3 region: CASSRGEPYEQYL. The CDR3 DNA reads TGTGCCAGCTCCCGGGGGGAACCCTACGAGCAGTACCTC.

CDR3 protein: CASSLTSPAYEQYF. Here the CDR3 DNA reads TGTGCCAGCAGCCTCACTAGCCCAGCCTACGAGCAGTACTTC. The gene calls are TRBV7-2 and TRBJ2-7; D might be TRBD2 (6 bases). The V gene's germline CDR1 is SGHTA and CDR2 FQGNSA. This CDR3 comprises 14 residues. The V gene lost 5 bases and the J gene lost 2 bases, with 13 bases spanning the gap.

The rearrangement uses TRBV10-3 and TRBJ1-4; D might be TRBD1 (5 bases). V was trimmed by 11 bases and J by 2 bases, leaving 21 bases between them. CDR1 ENHRY and CDR2 SYGVKD come from the germline V gene. This CDR3 spans 16 amino acids. The CDR3 region is CARKMQGGATNEKLFF. The DNA for the CDR3 is TGTGCCCGAAAGATGCAGGGAGGGGCTACTAATGAAAAACTGTTTTTT.

CDR3 region: CASSLRQGGTGELFF. The CDR3 nucleotides are TGTGCCAGCAGCCTAAGACAGGGCGGCACCGGGGAGCTGTTTTTT. The chain combines TRBV6-6 with TRBJ2-2; 7 nucleotides agree with TRBD1. Per the germline V gene, CDR1 is MNHNY and CDR2 is SVGAGI (reference sequence). The length of the CDR3 is 15 residues. The ends lost 6 bases at V and 4 bases at J; junction bases unmatched: 8.

V and J are TRBV2 and TRBJ1-6, with D uncertain. V was clipped by 7 bases and J by 3 bases, with 10 bases between them. The germline gives CDR1 SNHLY, CDR2 FYNNEI. CDR3 length: 14 amino acids. CDR3 region: CASMLVDYNSPLHF. The CDR3 DNA reads TGTGCCAGCATGTTGGTAGACTATAATTCACCCCTCCACTTT.

The chain couples TRBV7-9 to TRBJ2-2; D possibly corresponds to TRBD1 (6 bases). Germline V CDR1 and CDR2: SEHNR, FQNEAQ (reference sequence). Trimming removed 5 bases from V and 4 bases from J, with 14 bases in between. This CDR3 is 15 amino acids long. The CDR3 here is CASSPPQGPTGELFF. The CDR3 nucleotides are TGTGCCAGCAGCCCCCCACAGGGCCCCACCGGGGAGCTGTTTTTT.

The V call is TRBV5-1, the J call TRBJ2-7, with D maybe TRBD2 (6 bases). The V and J ends lost 4 bases and 5 bases respectively, with 31 bases between them. The germline V gene encodes CDR1 SGHRS and CDR2 YFSETQ. The CDR3 extends over 19 amino acids. The CDR3 DNA reads as TGCGCCAGCAGCAACGGGGTAAATTCTCGTGGAGGGCATTGGGACGAGCAGTACTTC. This sequence encodes CASSNGVNSRGGHWDEQYF.

This sequence joins TRBV6-1 and TRBJ1-4; no clear D. The CDR3 runs to 13 residues. Germline V gene sequence: CDR1 MNHNS, CDR2 SASEGT. Trimming took 4 bases from V and 4 from J, leaving 7 bases between them. The CDR3 reads CASSVTGNEKLFF. The CDR3, as DNA: TGTGCCAGCAGTGTGACGGGTAATGAAAAACTGTTTTTT.

This clone was observed a few times. This sequence joins TRBV27 and TRBJ1-1, with no clear D. V was cut by 3 bases and J by 0 bases, with 8 bases left in between. Germline CDR1 and CDR2: MNHEY and SMNVEV (reference sequence). The CDR3 contains 14 residues. The CDR3 bases are TGTGCCAGCAGTTTGTCCGGGGTGAACACTGAAGCTTTCTTT. Its translation: CASSLSGVNTEAFF.

This clone was observed once. The V call is TRBV2, the J call TRBJ1-1, with a weak D call TRBD1 (5 bases). This CDR3 contains 17 residues. Trimming cost V 6 bases and J 5 bases, with 25 bases left between them. In germline, CDR1 is SNHLY, CDR2 FYNNEI. The CDR3 nucleotides are TGTGCCAGCAGCAAGCTACAGCATCTCCAGGGTTGGACTGAAGCTTTCTTT. Protein sequence: CASSKLQHLQGWTEAFF.

The rearrangement joins TRBV10-2 to TRBJ2-7, with TRBD2 matching over 12 bases. The CDR3 is 15 residues long. CDR1 WSHSY and CDR2 SAAADI come from the germline V gene. V trimming: 7 bases; J trimming: 5 bases; junction bases outside the gene matches: 9. CDR3 sequence (DNA): TGCGCCAGCACTGTCGGGACTAGCGGGTCGAACGAGCAGTACTTC. Translating it yields CASTVGTSGSNEQYF.

This clone was observed a single time. V usage is TRBV18 and J usage is TRBJ2-7; a possible D gene is TRBD2 (5 bases). The germline CDR1 and CDR2 sequences are KGHSH and LQKENI. V lost 5 bases and J lost 0, with 8 bases in between. The CDR3 contains 13 residues. CDR3 amino acids: CASSEGPSYEQYF. CDR3 nucleotide sequence: TGTGCCAGCTCAGAGGGTCCCTCCTACGAGCAGTACTTC. The variable domain in full, with the rest retrieved from reference TRBV18 and TRBJ2-7, is NAGVMQNPRHLVRRRGQEARLRCSPMKGHSHVYWYRQLPEEGLKFMVYLQKENIIDESGMPKERFSAEFPKEGPSILRIQQVVRGDSAAYFCASSEGPSYEQYFGPGTRLTVT.

The chain has TRBV5-1 and TRBJ2-5; D is undetermined. Germline V gene data show CDR1 as SGHRS and CDR2 as YFSETQ. The CDR3 is 14 residues long. The V end lost 0 bases, the J end lost 5 bases, and 11 bases lay between the germline ends. The CDR3 here is CASSLVPGLETQYF. The CDR3 DNA is TGCGCCAGCAGCTTGGTCCCGGGTCTGGAGACCCAGTACTTC.

The rearrangement joins TRBV5-4 to TRBJ1-2; 10 bases are shared with TRBD1. The trim removed 2 bases at V and 2 bases at J, leaving 3 bases unmatched. The CDR3 length is 15 residues. Germline V CDR1 and CDR2: SGHNT, YYREEE (reference sequence). CDR3 sequence (DNA): TGTGCCAGCAGCTTTGACAGGGGGCTAAACTATGGCTACACCTTC. Residues: CASSFDRGLNYGYTF.

The chain uses TRBV4-1 and TRBJ2-1; D is unclear. There are 11 residues in the CDR3. V lost 3 bases, J lost 6 bases, and 3 bases lay in between. The germline V gene has CDR1 MGHRA and CDR2 YSYEKL. DNA for the CDR3: TGCGCCAGCAGCCAGGCCAATGAGCAGTTCTTC. Amino acid sequence: CASSQANEQFF.

This clone appeared a few times. This chain links TRBV11-3 with TRBJ2-6; D ambiguous. The CDR3 contains 12 residues. Germline V CDR1 and CDR2: SGHNT, YENEEA. The V end was cut by 10 bases, the J end by 2 bases, with 6 bases between. The CDR3 region is CATHTGANVLTF. The CDR3 coding sequence is TGTGCCACCCACACTGGGGCCAACGTCCTGACTTTC.

This sequence joins TRBV6-6 and TRBJ2-1, with D perhaps TRBD2 (6 bases). The CDR3 has 13 amino acids. Germline values: CDR1 MNHNY, CDR2 SVGAGI (reference sequence). The CDR3 bases are TGTGCTGTTTCGGCGGGGTCTAGGCATGAGCAGTTCTTC. Amino acid sequence: CAVSAGSRHEQFF.

V and J are TRBV2 and TRBJ1-6; 9 nucleotides align to TRBD1. The CDR3 covers 14 residues. Trimming at V came to 7 bases and at J to 6 bases, leaving 4 bases not matched to a gene. CDR1 SNHLY and CDR2 FYNNEI come from the germline V gene. The CDR3, as DNA: TGTGCCAGCAATATGGGACAGGGTAATTCACCCCTCCACTTT. Amino acids: CASNMGQGNSPLHF. The full variable domain, its missing parts supplied by reference TRBV2 and TRBJ1-6, is EPEVTQTPSHQVTQMGQEVILRCVPISNHLYFYWYRQILGQKVEFLVSFYNNEISEKSEIFDDQFSVERPDGSNFTLKIRSTKLEDSAMYFCASNMGQGNSPLHFGNGTRLTVT.